Shown below are 26 T cell receptor beta chains from a single sample sequenced in a study of control samples from healthy donors and cancer patients. Here immunoSEQ multiplex PCR was the method, and the copy in TCRdb shows in-frame clones only, minus some. The sample has under 65,000 clones, roughly nine tenths seen once; the top ten hold about 1.2%. The source material was PBMCs. These TCRs come from a woman in her fifties or sixties with colorectal cancer.

This clone was seen once. The chain joins TRBV29-1 to TRBJ2-7; 9 bases match TRBD2. Germline CDR1 SQVTM, CDR2 ANQGSEA. The CDR3 loop spans 14 amino acids. V lost 6 bases and J lost 0; bases outside the gene matches: 6. CDR3 DNA sequence: TGCAGCGTGACGCCGACTAGCGGCTCCTACGAGCAGTACTTC. This sequence encodes CSVTPTSGSYEQYF.

This chain joins TRBV3-1 (or the pseudogene TRBV3-2) and TRBJ1-4, with D unclear. Germline CDR1 is LGHDT and CDR2 is YNNKEL (reference sequence). The germline V and J ends were trimmed by 4 bases and 2 bases, with 11 bases remaining between them. The length of the CDR3 is 15 residues. CDR3 DNA sequence: TGTGCCAGCAGCCGTTCGACGACTACTAATGAAAAACTGTTTTTT. Encoded protein: CASSRSTTTNEKLFF.

With respect to this clone: Other DNA sequences in the same sample also yield this CDR3. The V call is TRBV19, the J call TRBJ2-2; weak D call: TRBD1 (7 bases). CDR1 is LNHDA, CDR2 SQIVND, per germline (reference sequence). CDR3 size: 16 residues. V shed 10 bases and J shed 6 bases, with 24 bases lying between them. The CDR3 nucleotides read TGTGCCACTGAAAGGGGGGCCGCGAGGGGGCCCGGGGAGCTGTTTTTT. As protein: CATERGAARGPGELFF.

In its sample, this clone was seen a few times. The chain combines TRBV19 with TRBJ1-2, with a possible D match to TRBD1 (6 bases). This CDR3 is built from 12 residues. Germline V gene data show CDR1 as LNHDA and CDR2 as SQIVND (reference sequence). Trimming stripped 5 bases from V and 7 bases from J, with 11 bases between. The chain's CDR3 is CASSPGVFGYTF. Written as DNA, the CDR3 is TGTGCCAGTAGTCCAGGGGTTTTTGGCTACACCTTC.

The genes are TRBV28 and TRBJ2-3; 7 nucleotides align to TRBD2. The CDR3 loop spans 14 amino acids. The J segment lost 2 bases and the V segment lost 6 bases, leaving 5 bases of the junction unmatched. Germline CDR1 and CDR2: MDHEN and SYDVKM. This chain's CDR3 is CASSVSGSTDTQYF. The DNA of the CDR3 is TGTGCCAGCAGCGTTAGCGGGTCCACAGATACGCAGTATTTT.

The chain combines TRBV5-1 with TRBJ2-2; 13 bases line up with TRBD2. The CDR3 is 17 residues long. Germline trimming cut 3 bases from V and 2 bases from J; bases unmatched to any gene: 4. Germline V gene sequence: CDR1 SGHRS, CDR2 YFSETQ. The DNA for the CDR3 is TGCGCCAGCAGCTATGGACTAGCGGGGGATAACACCGGGGAGCTGTTTTTT. This gives the protein CASSYGLAGDNTGELFF.

The chain combines TRBV7-3 with TRBJ2-7; D is uncertain. Germline V gives CDR1 SGHTA, CDR2 FQGTGA. Between the trimmed V and J ends, which lost 2 bases and 2 bases, there was a span of 13 bases. The CDR3 covers 15 residues. CDR3 sequence (DNA): TGTGCCAGCAGCTTATTCCAAGGCGGCGCCTACGAGCAGTACTTC. It yields the protein CASSLFQGGAYEQYF.

The chain couples TRBV10-1 to TRBJ2-3, with a possible D match to TRBD2 (7 bases). CDR1 WNHNN and CDR2 SYGVQD come from the germline V gene (reference sequence). Trimming left V 10 bases short and J 3 bases short, with 14 bases between. The length of the CDR3 is 13 residues. CDR3 sequence: CANLEGGTDTQYF. The CDR3 nucleotides read TGCGCCAACCTCGAGGGGGGGACAGATACGCAGTATTTT.

The chain is built from TRBV3-1 (or the pseudogene TRBV3-2) and TRBJ2-1; 8 positions agree with TRBD2. V gave up 1 base and J gave up 0 bases; unmatched junction bases: 8. This CDR3 has 18 amino acids. Germline V gene data show CDR1 as LGHDT and CDR2 as YNNKEL (reference sequence). In nucleotides, the CDR3 is TGTGCCAGCAGCCAAGTTTCGGGAGGGGTAACCTCCTACAATGAGCAGTTCTTC. Its translation: CASSQVSGGVTSYNEQFF.

V is TRBV9 and J is TRBJ1-6; D is perhaps TRBD1 (5 bases). CDR1 and CDR2 (germline): SGDLS, YYNGEE. This CDR3 has 13 residues. Trimming left V 3 bases short and J 7 bases short, with 8 bases between. CDR3 region: CASSGEGNSPLHF. CDR3 sequence (DNA): TGTGCCAGCAGCGGAGAGGGGAATTCACCCCTCCACTTT.

The chain uses TRBV6-5 and TRBJ2-5; TRBD1 might be the D (6 bases). CDR1 is MNHEY, CDR2 SVGAGI, per germline. The CDR3 length is 13 residues. Trimming pared 6 bases from V and 2 bases from J, leaving 10 bases between. The CDR3 protein is CASRTGGQETQYF. The DNA for the CDR3 is TGTGCCAGCAGGACAGGTGGACAAGAGACCCAGTACTTC.

The chain recombines TRBV24-1 with TRBJ2-3; 11 bases are shared with TRBD2. The V segment lost 4 bases and the J segment 2 bases; nucleotides outside the gene matches: 4. The germline gives CDR1 KGHDR, CDR2 SFDVKD. The CDR3 sequence is 16 residues long. The CDR3 nucleotides read TGTGCCACCAGTGAGGGGACTAGCGGATCCACAGATACGCAGTATTTT. This sequence encodes CATSEGTSGSTDTQYF.

The rearrangement joins TRBV2 to TRBJ1-5; 9 bases line up with TRBD1. The CDR3 runs 16 residues. The V gene end was trimmed by 1 base and the J gene end by 6 bases; junction bases not matched to a gene: 7. CDR1 is SNHLY and CDR2 is FYNNEI in the germline V gene. CDR3 region: CASSEVRTGVGQPQHF. CDR3 DNA: TGTGCCAGCAGTGAAGTACGGACAGGGGTTGGTCAGCCCCAGCATTTT.

For the CDR3, the DNA is TGTGCCAGCAGTCCCGGTCAACCCGGGGGCTATGGCTACACCTTC. This sequence encodes CASSPGQPGGYGYTF. The genes are TRBV27 and TRBJ1-2; weak D call: TRBD1 (5 bases). V lost 5 bases and J lost 4, with 17 bases in between. The CDR3 consists of 15 residues. Germline V lookup: CDR1 MNHEY, CDR2 SMNVEV (reference sequence).

The V and J genes are TRBV5-1 and TRBJ1-1; no definite D call. The CDR3 totals 13 residues. V was cut by 0 bases and J by 0 bases, with 3 bases left in between. Germline CDR1 SGHRS, CDR2 YFSETQ. CDR3 nucleotide sequence: TGCGCCAGCAGCTTGGTGTTGAACACTGAAGCTTTCTTT. Translation: CASSLVLNTEAFF.

The V gene is TRBV7-2, the J gene TRBJ2-1, with 8 bases fitting TRBD2. This CDR3 region has 13 residues. With 11 bases clipped from V and 4 bases from J, the junction kept 7 bases outside the gene matches. The germline gives CDR1 SGHTA, CDR2 FQGNSA. The CDR3 loop is CAAALAGYNEQFF. For the CDR3, the DNA is TGTGCCGCAGCTCTAGCGGGTTACAATGAGCAGTTCTTC.

The chain recombines TRBV29-1 with TRBJ2-5; D remains ambiguous. With 7 bases removed from V and 2 bases from J, the gap between germline ends came to 8 bases. The CDR3 is 11 amino acids. Germline V gives CDR1 SQVTM, CDR2 ANQGSEA. The CDR3 region has the DNA TGCAGCGGTGGGGATCAAGAGACCCAGTACTTC. Amino acids: CSGGDQETQYF. The whole variable domain, filled in from reference TRBV29-1 and TRBJ2-5, reads SAVISQKPSRDICQRGTSLTIQCQVDSQVTMMFWYRQQPGQSLTLIATANQGSEATYESGFVIDKFPISRPNLTFSTLTVSNMSPEDSSIYLCSGGDQETQYFGPGTRLLVL.

The V gene is TRBV7-9, the J gene TRBJ2-2, with 7 bases fitting TRBD2. Trimming took 6 bases from V and 7 from J; bases not matched to a gene: 5. CDR1 is SEHNR and CDR2 is FQNEAQ in the germline V gene (reference sequence). This CDR3 has 13 amino acids. The CDR3 DNA is TGTGCCAGCAGTGCGGGAGCAGGCGGGGAGCTGTTTTTT. Translated: CASSAGAGGELFF.

The CDR3 DNA reads TGCAGCGTTGAAGATCCGGGAACTTGGCGGCGAGGGGCCAACGTCCTGACTTTC. It specifies CSVEDPGTWRRGANVLTF. V usage is TRBV29-1 and J usage is TRBJ2-6; D perhaps matches TRBD2 (5 bases). The CDR3 extends over 18 amino acids. V shed 0 bases and J shed 4 bases, with 19 bases lying between them. Germline assignment: CDR1 SQVTM and CDR2 ANQGSEA.

The rearrangement joins TRBV19 to TRBJ2-7; D possibly matches TRBD1 or TRBD2 (5 bases each). The germline V and J ends were trimmed by 4 bases and 2 bases, with 12 bases remaining between them. Germline lookup yields CDR1 LNHDA and CDR2 SQIVND (reference sequence). The CDR3 spans 14 residues. The CDR3 region has the DNA TGTGCCAGTAGTACAGGGACCTTCGCCTACGAGCAGTACTTC. Its protein product is CASSTGTFAYEQYF.

As concerns this clone: The junction shows a germline mismatch at one end, possibly a read error. This sequence joins TRBV7-7 and TRBJ2-1, with 9 bases lining up with TRBD1. Germline CDR1 is SSHAT and CDR2 is FNYEAQ (reference sequence). This CDR3 is built from 14 residues. The DNA for the CDR3 is TGTGCTAGCAGCCGGGACAGGGATAGCAATGAGCAGTTCTTC. Protein product: CASSRDRDSNEQFF.

CDR3 bases: TGTGCCAGCTCACCCTCGACAGAGGACTACACTGAAGCTTTCTTT. This codes for CASSPSTEDYTEAFF. The chain uses TRBV18 and TRBJ1-1; TRBD1 is a possible D gene (5 bases). V lost 3 bases, J lost 3 bases, and 14 bases lay in between. The germline CDR1 and CDR2 sequences are KGHSH and LQKENI. This CDR3 region has 15 residues.

The rearrangement joins TRBV15 to TRBJ1-5, with 8 nucleotides matching TRBD1. Germline values: CDR1 LNHNV, CDR2 YYDKDF (reference sequence). The V and J ends lost 3 bases and 0 bases, in that order; junction bases with no gene match: 1. This CDR3 contains 15 residues. In DNA, the CDR3 is TGTGCCACCAGCAGGGACAGGGTTAGCAATCAGCCCCAGCATTTT. It encodes CATSRDRVSNQPQHF.

The chain carries TRBV7-3 and TRBJ2-1; 10 bases are a match to TRBD1. This CDR3 comprises 15 residues. V lost 5 bases, J lost 3 bases, and 4 bases stayed unmatched. CDR1 is SGHTA, CDR2 FQGTGA, per germline. The CDR3: CASSQGQGNYNEQFF. The CDR3 DNA is TGTGCCAGCAGCCAGGGACAGGGGAACTACAATGAGCAGTTCTTC.

V usage is TRBV2 and J usage is TRBJ2-7; maybe TRBD2 (5 bases). V lost 6 bases and J lost 2, with 11 bases in between. From germline, CDR1 is SNHLY and CDR2 FYNNEI. The CDR3 is 13 residues long. The CDR3 coding sequence is TGTGCCAGCAGAGCGGACGGGACCTACGAGCAGTACTTC. It codes for CASRADGTYEQYF.

The chain combines TRBV19 with TRBJ1-2; 7 bases fit TRBD1. The CDR3 contains 12 residues. Germline V gives CDR1 LNHDA, CDR2 SQIVND (reference sequence). After removal of 6 bases from V and 2 bases from J, the junction contained 0 bases not matched to a gene. As DNA, the CDR3 is TGTGCCAGTAGGACAGGGAACTATGGCTACACCTTC. Translating gives CASRTGNYGYTF.